The 11 T cell receptor beta chains below were found in one sample sequenced in a study of cytomegalovirus exposure and HLA in healthy donors. This PCR relied on a set of 60 Vbeta primers and 13 Jbeta primers. TCRdb's copy holds only in-frame clones and misses some; the assay was immunoSEQ multiplex PCR. The sample holds 150,000 or so clones; approximately 80% are singletons and the top ten take roughly 14%. The material sequenced was PBMCs. These receptors were collected from a woman between 40 and 50 years old in good health and CMV-seronegative.

The chain recombines TRBV5-1 with TRBJ1-3; D not certain. The CDR3 is 15 amino acids. CDR1 and CDR2 (germline): SGHRS, YFSETQ. Trimming cost V 0 bases and J 5 bases, with 12 bases left between them. The CDR3 nucleotides are TGCGCCAGCAGCTTGGTTTTCGGTAATCGAAACACCATATATTTT. Residues: CASSLVFGNRNTIYF.

The chain combines TRBV27 with TRBJ2-7, with D maybe TRBD2 (5 bases). Trimming left V 5 bases short and J 6 bases short, with 17 bases between. This CDR3 has 14 residues. Per the germline V gene, CDR1 is MNHEY and CDR2 is SMNVEV (reference sequence). CDR3 loop: CASSPRNTAGEQYF. The DNA for the CDR3 is TGTGCCAGCAGTCCCCGGAATACGGCGGGCGAGCAGTACTTC.

The V call is TRBV29-1, the J call TRBJ2-5, with 8 bases matching TRBD1. With V trimmed by 2 bases and J by 10 bases, 9 bases remained unmatched. This CDR3 is built from 13 residues. Germline CDR1 SQVTM, CDR2 ANQGSEA. The CDR3 sequence is CSVESGQGGSQYF. Here the CDR3 DNA reads TGCAGCGTTGAATCTGGACAGGGAGGAAGCCAGTACTTC.

The chain links TRBV2 to TRBJ2-3, with a tentative D call TRBD2 (6 bases). The CDR3 covers 13 residues. V lost 7 bases, J lost 2 bases, and 10 bases lay in between. The germline V gene encodes CDR1 SNHLY and CDR2 FYNNEI. CDR3 DNA: TGTGCCAGCAAACTAGCCCACACAGATACGCAGTATTTT. Translation: CASKLAHTDTQYF.

This clone was detected only once. The V gene is TRBV11-3, the J gene TRBJ1-1; tentative D call: TRBD1 (5 bases). V lost 5 bases to trimming and J lost 5 bases, with 15 bases between them. This CDR3 comprises 14 residues. Germline V gene sequence: CDR1 SGHNT, CDR2 YENEEA. The CDR3 DNA follows: TGTGCCAGCAGCACCCGGTCCGGGGGTACTGAAGCTTTCTTT. Amino acid sequence: CASSTRSGGTEAFF.

This chain uses TRBV16 with TRBJ1-5, with D possibly being TRBD1 (6 bases). CDR3 size: 13 residues. The V gene's germline CDR1 is KGHSY and CDR2 FQNENV. Trimming took off 4 bases at V and 4 bases at J, with 8 bases between the two ends. The CDR3 sequence: CASSPQGNQPQHF. CDR3 DNA sequence: TGTGCCAGCAGCCCACAGGGAAATCAGCCCCAGCATTTT.

The CDR3 is CASSRYIDTSQETQYF. The CDR3 DNA is TGTGCCAGCAGCCGATATATTGACACTTCCCAAGAGACCCAGTACTTC. The chain links TRBV5-6 to TRBJ2-5; no reliable D call. Germline lookup yields CDR1 SGHDT and CDR2 YYEEEE. CDR3 length: 16 residues. V was pared by 4 bases and J by 1 base, with 17 bases between.

The rearrangement uses TRBV27 and TRBJ2-7; TRBD1 aligns across 9 bases. The CDR3 is made up of 13 amino acids. The germline V gene encodes CDR1 MNHEY and CDR2 SMNVEV (reference sequence). With V trimmed by 5 bases and J by 4 bases, 3 bases remained unmatched. Written as DNA, the CDR3 is TGTGCCAGCAGTATGGGACAGGGTTACGAGCAGTACTTC. This sequence encodes CASSMGQGYEQYF.

The CDR3 region is CASSYETSGSTGELFF. The CDR3 region has the DNA TGTGCCAGCAGTTACGAGACTAGCGGGAGCACCGGGGAGCTGTTTTTT. The V and J genes are TRBV6-5 and TRBJ2-2; 12 nucleotides agree with TRBD2. V lost 2 bases, J lost 4 bases, and 2 bases stayed unmatched. CDR1 is MNHEY and CDR2 is SVGAGI in the germline V gene. This CDR3 spans 16 amino acids.

This clone was detected only once. CDR3 nucleotides: TGTGCCAGCAGTAGGACAGGCTTAGGCTACGAGCAGTACTTC. This encodes CASSRTGLGYEQYF. The genes are TRBV28 and TRBJ2-7; 7 nucleotides line up with TRBD1. The germline gives CDR1 MDHEN, CDR2 SYDVKM. CDR3 length equals 14 residues. V gave up 5 bases and J gave up 3 bases; unmatched junction bases: 7.

The CDR3, as DNA: TGTGCCAGCAGCCAAGCCGCGGGACAGCGCCTCTATGGCTACACCTTC. Translation: CASSQAAGQRLYGYTF. The V and J genes are TRBV14 and TRBJ1-2; 7 nucleotides agree with TRBD1. Trimming removed 1 base from V and 4 bases from J; junction bases left unmatched: 9. The CDR3 totals 16 residues. CDR1 is SGHDN, CDR2 FVKESK, per germline.